The clone carrying this T cell receptor beta chain was seen just once. The antigen is unknown. This sample was taken from a study of cytomegalovirus exposure and HLA in healthy donors. Study outcomes and limitations: A few chains tied to CMV proved CMV antigen-specific in vitro. The study put under 200 TCR beta chains on its list as cytomegalovirus-associated. Within the approximately 130 validation repertoires, first-cohort TCR clusters tended to co-occur, according to a later analysis. High specificity and sensitivity for cytomegalovirus status were reported for the classifier.

The protocol was immunoSEQ multiplex PCR, while the TCRdb copy is restricted to in-frame clones and leaves out a portion. Of 280,000 or so clones in the sample, 70% to 90% were seen once. Trimming left V 4 bases short and J 2 bases short, with 17 bases between. The CDR3 runs 16 residues. The sequence derives from a woman under 30 in good health and CMV-seronegative. Sample: PBMCs. The rearrangement links TRBV23-1 to TRBJ2-5; D might be TRBD1 (7 bases). TRBV23-1 is noted as an ORF with a role that remains uncertain. The chain's CDR3 is CASSPGDRIIQETQYF. The CDR3 region has the DNA TGCGCCAGCAGTCCGGGGGACAGAATAATACAAGAGACCCAGTACTTC.